This TCR beta chain originates from a study of cytomegalovirus exposure and HLA in healthy donors. Sequencing used immunoSEQ multiplex PCR; TCRdb keeps in-frame clones, though not all of them. The data contain 90,000 to 140,000 clones, roughly nine tenths of them singletons. Study results and caveats: Most TCR sequences were seen very rarely across donors, but some public TCRs occurred in many. Altogether, 160 or so TCR beta chains were recorded as cytomegalovirus-associated. It was confirmed in vitro that three of the CMV-associated chains were specific for CMV antigens.

This clone was picked up one time. The antigen is unknown. The donors were part of the validation cohort, which consisted of about 130 subjects and was separate from the first cohort of around 620 subjects. The CDR3 has 14 residues. Germline V gene lookup returns CDR1 SGDLS and CDR2 YYNGEE. V lost 3 bases to trimming and J lost 2 bases; unmatched junction nucleotides: 3. This TCR was recovered from a woman aged 18-35 years in good health and CMV-seropositive. The sequencing input was PBMCs. This rearrangement joins TRBV9 to TRBJ2-5; 8 bases are a match to TRBD2. The CDR3 is CASSGAGVQETQYF. CDR3 nucleotides: TGTGCCAGCAGCGGAGCGGGGGTTCAAGAGACCCAGTACTTC.